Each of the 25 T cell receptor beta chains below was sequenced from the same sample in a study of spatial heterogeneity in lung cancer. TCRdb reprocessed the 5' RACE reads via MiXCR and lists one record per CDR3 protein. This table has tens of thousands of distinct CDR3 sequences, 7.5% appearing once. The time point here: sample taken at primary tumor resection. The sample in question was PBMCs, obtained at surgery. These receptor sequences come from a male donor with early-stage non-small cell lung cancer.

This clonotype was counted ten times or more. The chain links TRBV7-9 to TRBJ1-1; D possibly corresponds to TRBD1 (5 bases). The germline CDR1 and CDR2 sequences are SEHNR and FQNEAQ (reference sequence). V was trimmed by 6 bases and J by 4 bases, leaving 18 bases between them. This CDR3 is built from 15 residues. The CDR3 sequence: CASRPLHQGGTEAFF. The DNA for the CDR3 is TGTGCCAGCAGGCCCTTACATCAGGGAGGCACTGAAGCTTTCTTT.

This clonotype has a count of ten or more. For the CDR3, the DNA is TGTGCCAGCAGGCGGACAGGGTTTGGTCAGCCCCAGCATTTT. Encoded protein: CASRRTGFGQPQHF. The chain employs TRBV27 and TRBJ1-5; 8 bases are a match to TRBD1. Germline V gives CDR1 MNHEY, CDR2 SMNVEV (reference sequence). The CDR3 is 14 residues long. The V segment lost 6 bases and the J segment 6 bases; nucleotides outside the gene matches: 7.

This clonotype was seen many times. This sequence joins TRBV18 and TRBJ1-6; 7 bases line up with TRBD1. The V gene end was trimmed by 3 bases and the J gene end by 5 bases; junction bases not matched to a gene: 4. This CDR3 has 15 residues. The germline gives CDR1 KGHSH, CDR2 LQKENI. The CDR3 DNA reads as TGTGCCAGCTCACCTCCGACAGGGAATAATTCACCCCTCCACTTT. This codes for CASSPPTGNNSPLHF.

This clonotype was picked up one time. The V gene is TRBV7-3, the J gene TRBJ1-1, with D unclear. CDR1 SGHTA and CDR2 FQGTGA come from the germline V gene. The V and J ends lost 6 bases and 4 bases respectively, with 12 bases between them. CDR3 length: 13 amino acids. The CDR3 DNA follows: TGTGCCAGCAGACCTACTTCGACCACTGAAGCTTTCTTT. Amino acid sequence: CASRPTSTTEAFF.

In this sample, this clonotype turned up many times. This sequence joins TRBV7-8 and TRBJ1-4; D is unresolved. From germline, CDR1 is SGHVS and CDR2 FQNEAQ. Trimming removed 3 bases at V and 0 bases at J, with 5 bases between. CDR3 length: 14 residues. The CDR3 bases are TGTGCCAGCAGCTTTGGTGCAACTAATGAAAAACTGTTTTTT. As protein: CASSFGATNEKLFF.

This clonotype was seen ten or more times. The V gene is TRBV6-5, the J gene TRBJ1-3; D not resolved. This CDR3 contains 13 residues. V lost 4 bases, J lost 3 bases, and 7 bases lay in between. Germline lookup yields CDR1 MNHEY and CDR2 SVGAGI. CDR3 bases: TGTGCCAGCAGTTCGTCTGGTGGAAACACCATATATTTT. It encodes CASSSSGGNTIYF.

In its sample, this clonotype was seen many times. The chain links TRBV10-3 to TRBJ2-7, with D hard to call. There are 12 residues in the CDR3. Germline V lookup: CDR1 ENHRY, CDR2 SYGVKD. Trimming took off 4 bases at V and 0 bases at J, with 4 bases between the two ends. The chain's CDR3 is CAISAISYEQYF. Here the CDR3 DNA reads TGTGCCATCAGTGCCATCTCCTACGAGCAGTACTTC.

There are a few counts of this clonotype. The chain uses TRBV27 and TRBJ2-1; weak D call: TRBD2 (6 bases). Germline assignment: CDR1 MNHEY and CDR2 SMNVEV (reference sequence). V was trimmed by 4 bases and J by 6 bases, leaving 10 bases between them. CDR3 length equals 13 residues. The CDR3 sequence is CASSSTRRNEQFF. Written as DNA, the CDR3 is TGTGCCAGCAGTTCGACTAGACGCAATGAGCAGTTCTTC.

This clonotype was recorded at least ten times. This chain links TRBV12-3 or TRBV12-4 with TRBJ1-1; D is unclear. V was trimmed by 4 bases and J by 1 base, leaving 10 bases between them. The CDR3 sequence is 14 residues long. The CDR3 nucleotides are TGTGCCAGCAGTTGGCGTGGGGAGAACACTGAAGCTTTCTTT. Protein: CASSWRGENTEAFF.

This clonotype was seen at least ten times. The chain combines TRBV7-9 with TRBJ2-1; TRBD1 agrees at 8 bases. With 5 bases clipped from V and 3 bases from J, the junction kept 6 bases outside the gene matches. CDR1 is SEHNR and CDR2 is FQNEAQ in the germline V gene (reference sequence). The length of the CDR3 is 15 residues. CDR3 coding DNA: TGTGCCAGCAGCCTCCGAACAGGGGGCTACAATGAGCAGTTCTTC. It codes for CASSLRTGGYNEQFF.

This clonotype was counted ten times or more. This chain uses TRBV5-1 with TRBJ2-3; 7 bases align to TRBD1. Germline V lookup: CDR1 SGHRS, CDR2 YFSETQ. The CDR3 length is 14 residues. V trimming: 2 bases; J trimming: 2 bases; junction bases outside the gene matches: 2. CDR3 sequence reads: CASSFTGATDTQYF. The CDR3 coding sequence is TGCGCCAGCAGCTTCACAGGGGCCACAGATACGCAGTATTTT.

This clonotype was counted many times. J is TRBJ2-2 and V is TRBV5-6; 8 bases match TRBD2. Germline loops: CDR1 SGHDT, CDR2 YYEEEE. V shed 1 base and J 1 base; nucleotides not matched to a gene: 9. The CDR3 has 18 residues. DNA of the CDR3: TGTGCCAGCAGCTTGAACCCGGGAGGGCAGAGGAACACCGGGGAGCTGTTTTTT. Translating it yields CASSLNPGGQRNTGELFF.

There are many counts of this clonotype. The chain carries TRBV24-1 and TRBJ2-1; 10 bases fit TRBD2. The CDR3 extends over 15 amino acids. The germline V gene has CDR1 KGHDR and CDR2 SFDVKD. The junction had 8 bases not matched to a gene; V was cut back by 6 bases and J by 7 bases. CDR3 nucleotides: TGTGCCACCAGTCGGGCTAGCGGGAGTTGGAATGAGCAGTTCTTC. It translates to CATSRASGSWNEQFF.

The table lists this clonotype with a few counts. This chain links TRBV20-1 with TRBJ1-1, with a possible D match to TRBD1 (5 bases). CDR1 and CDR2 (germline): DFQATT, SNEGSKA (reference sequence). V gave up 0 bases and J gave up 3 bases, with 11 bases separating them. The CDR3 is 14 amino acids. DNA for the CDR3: TGCAGTGCTAGAGATTGGGGCAGCGACACTGAAGCTTTCTTT. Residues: CSARDWGSDTEAFF.

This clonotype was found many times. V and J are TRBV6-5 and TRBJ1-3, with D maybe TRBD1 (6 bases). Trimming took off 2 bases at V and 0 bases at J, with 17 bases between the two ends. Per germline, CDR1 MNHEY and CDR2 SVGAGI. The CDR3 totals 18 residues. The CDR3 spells CASSYRPRDTASGNTIYF. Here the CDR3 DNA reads TGTGCCAGCAGTTACAGACCAAGGGACACTGCCTCTGGAAACACCATATATTTT.

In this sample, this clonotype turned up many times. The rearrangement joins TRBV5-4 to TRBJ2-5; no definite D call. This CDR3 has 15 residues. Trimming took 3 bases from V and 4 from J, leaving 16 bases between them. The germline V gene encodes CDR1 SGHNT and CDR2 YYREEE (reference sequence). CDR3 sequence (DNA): TGTGCCAGCAGCTCATGGACCGTGACGGGAGAGACCCAGTACTTC. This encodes CASSSWTVTGETQYF. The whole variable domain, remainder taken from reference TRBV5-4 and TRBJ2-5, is ETGVTQSPTHLIKTRGQQVTLRCSSQSGHNTVSWYQQALGQGPQFIFQYYREEENGRGNFPPRFSGLQFPNYSSELNVNALELDDSALYLCASSSWTVTGETQYFGPGTRLLVL.

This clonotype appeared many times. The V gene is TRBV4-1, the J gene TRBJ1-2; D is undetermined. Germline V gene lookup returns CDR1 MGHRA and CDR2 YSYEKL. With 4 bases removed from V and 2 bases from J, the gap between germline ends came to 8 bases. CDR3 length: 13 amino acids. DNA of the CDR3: TGCGCCAGCAGCCTCAAGAACAACTATGGCTACACCTTC. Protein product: CASSLKNNYGYTF.

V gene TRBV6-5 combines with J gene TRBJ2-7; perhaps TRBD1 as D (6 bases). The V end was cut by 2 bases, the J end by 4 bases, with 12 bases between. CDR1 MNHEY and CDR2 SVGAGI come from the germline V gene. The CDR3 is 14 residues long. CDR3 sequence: CASSYGRGSYEQYF. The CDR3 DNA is TGTGCCAGCAGTTACGGCAGGGGTTCGTACGAGCAGTACTTC.

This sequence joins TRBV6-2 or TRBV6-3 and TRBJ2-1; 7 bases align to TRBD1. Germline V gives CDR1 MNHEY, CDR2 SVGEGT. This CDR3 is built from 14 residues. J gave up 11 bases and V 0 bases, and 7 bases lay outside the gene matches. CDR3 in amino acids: CASSYSGQPVKQFF. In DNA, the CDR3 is TGTGCCAGCAGTTACTCGGGACAGCCGGTCAAGCAGTTCTTC.

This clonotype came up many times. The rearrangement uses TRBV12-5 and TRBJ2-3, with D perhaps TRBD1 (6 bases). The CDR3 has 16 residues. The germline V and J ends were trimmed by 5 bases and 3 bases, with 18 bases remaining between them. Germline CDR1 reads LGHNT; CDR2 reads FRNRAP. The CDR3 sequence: CASGGPSGVETDTQYF. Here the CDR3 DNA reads TGTGCTAGTGGTGGACCCTCAGGGGTAGAGACAGATACGCAGTATTTT.

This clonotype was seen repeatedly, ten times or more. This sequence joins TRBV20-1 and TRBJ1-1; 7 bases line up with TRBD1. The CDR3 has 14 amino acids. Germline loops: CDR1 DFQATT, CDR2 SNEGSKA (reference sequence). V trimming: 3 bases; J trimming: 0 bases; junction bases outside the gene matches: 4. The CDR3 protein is CSARGTVLNTEAFF. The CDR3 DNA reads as TGCAGTGCTAGGGGGACAGTCTTGAACACTGAAGCTTTCTTT.

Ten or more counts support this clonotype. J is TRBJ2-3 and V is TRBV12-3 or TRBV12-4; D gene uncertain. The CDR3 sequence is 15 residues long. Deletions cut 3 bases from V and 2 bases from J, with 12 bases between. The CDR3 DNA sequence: TGTGCCAGCAGTTTCAAGGGCCTAAACACAGATACGCAGTATTTT. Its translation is CASSFKGLNTDTQYF.

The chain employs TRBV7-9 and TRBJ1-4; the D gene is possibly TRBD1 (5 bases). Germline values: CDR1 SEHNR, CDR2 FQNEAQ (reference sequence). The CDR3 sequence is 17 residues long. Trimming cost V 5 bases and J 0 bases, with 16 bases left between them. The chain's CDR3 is CASSDRQRGSTNEKLFF. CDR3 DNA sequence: TGTGCCAGCAGCGACCGACAGCGGGGCTCAACTAATGAAAAACTGTTTTTT.

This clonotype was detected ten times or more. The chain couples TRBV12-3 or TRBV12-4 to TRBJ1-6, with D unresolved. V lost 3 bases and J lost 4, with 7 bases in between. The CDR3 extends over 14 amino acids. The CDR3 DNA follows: TGTGCCAGCAGTTTGATGGGGTATAATTCACCCCTCCACTTT. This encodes CASSLMGYNSPLHF.

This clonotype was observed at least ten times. CDR3 sequence: CSVARVTNTEAFF. The CDR3 bases are TGCAGCGTGGCCAGGGTTACGAACACTGAAGCTTTCTTT. The genes are TRBV29-1 and TRBJ1-1; possibly TRBD1 for D (5 bases). Germline lookup yields CDR1 SQVTM and CDR2 ANQGSEA. Between the trimmed V and J ends, which lost 6 bases and 1 base, there was a span of 12 bases. This CDR3 region has 13 residues. Full variable domain (rest looked up from reference TRBV29-1 and TRBJ1-1): SAVISQKPSRDICQRGTSLTIQCQVDSQVTMMFWYRQQPGQSLTLIATANQGSEATYESGFVIDKFPISRPNLTFSTLTVSNMSPEDSSIYLCSVARVTNTEAFFGQGTRLTVV.